This T cell receptor (beta chain) is from a study of post-analysis software for immune sequencing data. The wider study: Included courses were relapsing-remitting and secondary progressive multiple sclerosis; progressive-relapsing multiple sclerosis was also included. Whole-study results and caveats: A handful of TRBV segments, including TRBV5-6, TRBV5-1 and TRBV20-1, were more frequent in patients than controls. Controls showed significantly higher normalized Chao1 diversity than did multiple sclerosis patients.

CDR1 and CDR2 (germline): SGDLS, YYNGEE. Trimming removed 5 bases at V and 9 bases at J, with 9 bases between. There are 11 residues in the CDR3. As to this clonotype: Its antigen is not identified.

Built from TCR beta cDNA, the libraries had unique molecular identifiers in them. TCRdb independently ran MiXCR on the PCR reads; one entry per CDR3 protein. Of roughly 400,000 distinct CDR3 sequences in the sample, approximately 42% were seen once. Material for sequencing was blood. This chain connects TRBV9 to TRBJ2-1; possibly TRBD1 for D (6 bases). This clonotype originated in a girl aged 2 to 10 with multiple sclerosis. The CDR3 nucleotides are TGTGCCAGCAGTGGGGACACTGAGCAGTTCTTC. It codes for CASSGDTEQFF.